The 5 T cell receptor beta chains given below trace back to one sample, sequenced in a study of CD8+CD57+ T cells in acquired aplastic anemia. The use of genomic DNA as template underpinned the TCR beta VDJ and CDR3 profiling. TCRdb re-called the reads with MiXCR, one entry per CDR3 protein. In the table there are 200,000 to 250,000 distinct CDR3 sequences, roughly 50% of which are singletons. Individuals selected for sequencing had exhibited CD8+CD57+ cell expansion on flow cytometry. Sequenced sample: sorted CD4+, CD8+, or CD8+CD57+ T cells (not recorded which) from PBMCs. Receptors were obtained from a human donor with aplastic anemia.

This clonotype was seen repeatedly, ten times or more. At one of its ends the junction is not consistent with the germline gene, which may arise from a read error. This chain's CDR3 is CAGGGTGMDWRF. DNA for the CDR3: TGTGCCGGCGGGGGGACAGGCATGGATTGGCGCTTC. The chain employs TRBV7-9 and TRBJ1-2, with 8 nucleotides matching TRBD1. This CDR3 has 12 amino acids. The V gene's germline CDR1 is SEHNR and CDR2 FQNEAQ (reference sequence).

The chain employs TRBV20-1 and TRBJ2-1; the D call may be TRBD1 or TRBD2 (5 bases each). Trimming took off 5 bases at V and 5 bases at J, with 22 bases between the two ends. The length of the CDR3 is 16 residues. Per the germline V gene, CDR1 is DFQATT and CDR2 is SNEGSKA (reference sequence). The DNA for the CDR3 is TGCAGTGCTCCCCAGGGAGTAGGGCTCCGTAACAATGAGCAGTTCTTC. Translating it yields CSAPQGVGLRNNEQFF.

The genes are TRBV12-3 or TRBV12-4 and TRBJ2-1, with D maybe TRBD2 (6 bases). This CDR3 comprises 13 residues. The V and J ends lost 6 bases and 12 bases respectively, with 18 bases between them. The CDR3 DNA reads TGTGCCAGCAGCATCCTAGGGCCGGGGGTGCAGTTCTTC. Translation: CASSILGPGVQFF.

Ten or more counts support this clonotype. The chain uses TRBV5-1 and TRBJ2-7; TRBD1 might be the D (6 bases). V shed 1 base and J shed 4 bases, with 15 bases lying between them. The germline gives CDR1 SGHRS, CDR2 YFSETQ. CDR3 size: 15 residues. CDR3 protein: CASSLPPGAGYEQYF. The CDR3 DNA reads as TGCGCCAGCAGCTTGCCTCCAGGGGCTGGGTACGAGCAGTACTTC.

This chain connects TRBV7-9 to TRBJ1-2; 9 bases agree with TRBD1. The CDR3 extends over 21 amino acids. Germline V gene lookup returns CDR1 SEHNR and CDR2 FQNEAQ (reference sequence). Losses at the gene ends were 6 bases for V and 4 bases for J; bases not matched to a gene: 27. The DNA of the CDR3 is TGTGCCAGCAGTTATCGGGCACTTGCAACAGGGGGCTTGATCCAGGGCTATGGCTACACCTTC. Protein product: CASSYRALATGGLIQGYGYTF.